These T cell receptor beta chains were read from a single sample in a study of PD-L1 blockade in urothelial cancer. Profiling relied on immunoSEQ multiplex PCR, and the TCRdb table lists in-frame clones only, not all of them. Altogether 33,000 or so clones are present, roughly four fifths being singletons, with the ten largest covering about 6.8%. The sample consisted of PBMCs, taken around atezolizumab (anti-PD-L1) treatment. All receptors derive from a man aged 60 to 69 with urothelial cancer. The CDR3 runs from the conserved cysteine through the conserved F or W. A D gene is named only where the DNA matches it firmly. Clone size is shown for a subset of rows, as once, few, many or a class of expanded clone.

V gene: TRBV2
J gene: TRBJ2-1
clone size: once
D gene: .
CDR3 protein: CASSEGLGVTFYNEQFF
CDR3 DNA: TGTGCCAGCAGTGAAGGTTTAGGGGTTACCTTTTACAATGAGCAGTTCTTC

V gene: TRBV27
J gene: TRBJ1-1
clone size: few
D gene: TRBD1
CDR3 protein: CASSGRDSEAFF
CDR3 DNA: TGTGCCAGCAGTGGCCGGGACAGTGAAGCTTTCTTT

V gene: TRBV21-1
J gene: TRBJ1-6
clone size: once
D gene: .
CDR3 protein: CASSNLGRGHCNSPLHF
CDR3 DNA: TGTGCCAGCAGCAACTTGGGCAGGGGGCATTGTAATTCACCCCTCCACTTT

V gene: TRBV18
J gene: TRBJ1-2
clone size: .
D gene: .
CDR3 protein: CASSPSAAAPGYTF
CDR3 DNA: TGTGCCAGCTCACCCTCGGCGGCAGCCCCGGGCTACACCTTC

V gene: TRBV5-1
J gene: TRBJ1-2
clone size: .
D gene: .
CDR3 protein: CASSQTTLYGYTF
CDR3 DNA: TGCGCCAGCAGCCAGACCACACTATATGGCTACACCTTC

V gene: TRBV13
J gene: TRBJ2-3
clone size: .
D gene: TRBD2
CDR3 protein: CASSYAAGLEINTQYF
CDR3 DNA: TGTGCCAGCAGCTATGCGGCGGGACTAGAAATAAATACGCAGTATTTT

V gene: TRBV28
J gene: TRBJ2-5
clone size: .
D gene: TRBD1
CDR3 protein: CASRDRVGYQETQYF
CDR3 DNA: TGTGCCAGCAGAGACAGGGTAGGGTATCAAGAGACCCAGTACTTC

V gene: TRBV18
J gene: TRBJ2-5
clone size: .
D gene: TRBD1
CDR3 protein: CASSPQTGGQETQYF
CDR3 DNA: TGTGCCAGCTCACCGCAAACAGGGGGCCAAGAGACCCAGTACTTC

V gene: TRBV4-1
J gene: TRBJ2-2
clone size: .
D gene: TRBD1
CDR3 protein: CASSQIPGQEYTGELFF
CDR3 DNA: TGCGCCAGCAGCCAGATACCGGGACAGGAATACACCGGGGAGCTGTTTTTT

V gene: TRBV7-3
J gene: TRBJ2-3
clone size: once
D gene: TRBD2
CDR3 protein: CASSFGAGETDTQYF
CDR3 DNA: TGTGCCAGCAGCTTTGGGGCGGGGGAGACAGATACGCAGTATTTT

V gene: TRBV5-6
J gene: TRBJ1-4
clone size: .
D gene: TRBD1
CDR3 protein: CASSSYPGQGSGKLFF
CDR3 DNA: TGTGCCAGCAGCTCCTATCCCGGACAGGGTAGCGGAAAACTGTTTTTT

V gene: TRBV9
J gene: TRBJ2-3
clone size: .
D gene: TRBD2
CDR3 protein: CASSVGLAGGGDTQYF
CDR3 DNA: TGTGCCAGCAGCGTAGGACTAGCAGGTGGTGGAGATACGCAGTATTTT

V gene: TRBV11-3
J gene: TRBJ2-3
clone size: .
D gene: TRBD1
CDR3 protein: CASSPEQGAGTDTQYF
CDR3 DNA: TGTGCCAGCAGCCCCGAACAGGGGGCCGGCACAGATACGCAGTATTTT

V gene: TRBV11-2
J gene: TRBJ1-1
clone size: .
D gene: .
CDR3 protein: CASSLGRAHTEAFF
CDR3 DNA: TGTGCCAGCAGCTTAGGCCGAGCTCACACTGAAGCTTTCTTT

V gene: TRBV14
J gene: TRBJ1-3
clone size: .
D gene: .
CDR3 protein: CASSQDRGVFPTIYF
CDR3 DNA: TGTGCCAGCAGCCAAGATCGGGGAGTATTTCCGACCATATATTTT

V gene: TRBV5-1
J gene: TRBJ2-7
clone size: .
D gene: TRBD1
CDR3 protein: CASSTATGGSQSTSYF
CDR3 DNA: TGCGCCAGCAGCACTGCTACAGGGGGATCTCAGAGCACGAGCTACTTC

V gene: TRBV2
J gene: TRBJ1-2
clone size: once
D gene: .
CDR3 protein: CASSEDTNYGYTF
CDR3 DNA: TGTGCCAGCAGTGAGGACACTAACTATGGCTACACCTTC

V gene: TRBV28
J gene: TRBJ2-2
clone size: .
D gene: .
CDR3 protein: CASSSHRQYTGELFF
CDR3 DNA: TGTGCCAGCAGTTCACACAGACAGTACACCGGGGAGCTGTTTTTT

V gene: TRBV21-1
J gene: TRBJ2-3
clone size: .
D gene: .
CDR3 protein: CASSKARLTGGFADTQYF
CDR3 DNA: TGTGCCAGCAGCAAAGCCCGGCTAACGGGGGGGTTCGCAGATACGCAGTATTTT

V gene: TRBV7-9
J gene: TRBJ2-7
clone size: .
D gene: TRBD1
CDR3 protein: CASSPDGTGAKHEQYF
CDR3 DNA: TGTGCCAGCAGCCCGGACGGCACAGGGGCCAAACACGAGCAGTACTTC

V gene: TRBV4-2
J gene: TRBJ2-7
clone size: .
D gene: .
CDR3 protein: CASSQPRDSLYEQYF
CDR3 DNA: TGTGCCAGCAGCCAACCCCGGGACTCTCTCTACGAGCAGTACTTC

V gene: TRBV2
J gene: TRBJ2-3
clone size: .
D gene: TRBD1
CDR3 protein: CASSGPDRATDTQYF
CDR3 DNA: TGTGCCAGCAGTGGCCCGGACAGGGCAACAGATACGCAGTATTTT

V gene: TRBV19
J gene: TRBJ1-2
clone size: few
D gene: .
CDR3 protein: CASSVWQGKDGYTF
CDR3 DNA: TGTGCCAGTAGTGTATGGCAGGGAAAAGATGGCTACACCTTC

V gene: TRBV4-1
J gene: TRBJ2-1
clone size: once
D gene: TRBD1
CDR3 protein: CASSLTGIPSSYNEQFF
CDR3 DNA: TGCGCCAGCAGCCTGACAGGGATTCCGAGCTCCTACAATGAGCAGTTCTTC

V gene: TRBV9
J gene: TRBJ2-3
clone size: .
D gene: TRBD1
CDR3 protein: CASSVAGRGQEDTQYF
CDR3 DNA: TGTGCCAGCAGCGTAGCGGGAAGGGGGCAGGAAGATACGCAGTATTTT

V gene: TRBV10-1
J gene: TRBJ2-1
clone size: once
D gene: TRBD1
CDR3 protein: CASSADREGEQFF
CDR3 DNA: TGCGCCAGCAGTGCTGACAGGGAAGGAGAGCAGTTCTTC

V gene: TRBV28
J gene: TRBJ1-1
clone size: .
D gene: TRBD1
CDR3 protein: CASSPDRGRKAFF
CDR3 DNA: TGTGCCAGCAGTCCAGACAGGGGGCGCAAAGCTTTCTTT

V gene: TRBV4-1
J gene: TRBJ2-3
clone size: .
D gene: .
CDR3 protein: CASSKTGSSTDTQYF
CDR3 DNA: TGCGCCAGCAGCAAGACGGGATCTAGCACAGATACGCAGTATTTT

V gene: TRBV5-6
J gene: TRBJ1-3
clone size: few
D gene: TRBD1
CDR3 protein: CASSWDRGSGNTIYF
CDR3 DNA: TGTGCCAGCAGCTGGGACAGGGGCTCTGGAAACACCATATATTTT

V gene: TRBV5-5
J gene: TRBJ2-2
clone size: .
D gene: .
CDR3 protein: CASSLEAGQTNTGELFF
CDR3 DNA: TGTGCCAGCAGCTTGGAGGCTGGGCAGACGAACACCGGGGAGCTGTTTTTT

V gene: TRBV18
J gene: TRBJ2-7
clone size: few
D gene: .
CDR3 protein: CASSPQGHSYEQYF
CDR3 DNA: TGTGCCAGCTCTCCTCAGGGGCACTCCTACGAGCAGTACTTC

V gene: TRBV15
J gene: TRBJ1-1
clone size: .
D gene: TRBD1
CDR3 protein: CATSRAGTGAPEAFF
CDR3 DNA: TGTGCCACCAGCAGAGCCGGGACAGGGGCCCCTGAAGCTTTCTTT

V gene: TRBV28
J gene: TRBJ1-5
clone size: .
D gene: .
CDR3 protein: CATGVPGRPQHF
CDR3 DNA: TGTGCGACGGGGGTCCCGGGGCGGCCCCAGCATTTT

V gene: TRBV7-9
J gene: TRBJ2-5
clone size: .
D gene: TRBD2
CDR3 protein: CASSPIGGGRETQYF
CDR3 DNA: TGTGCCAGCAGCCCCATCGGGGGGGGTCGAGAGACCCAGTACTTC

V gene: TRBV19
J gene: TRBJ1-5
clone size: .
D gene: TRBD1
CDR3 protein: CASRGPGQGATYSNQPQHF
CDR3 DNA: TGTGCCAGTAGGGGACCGGGACAGGGGGCCACTTATAGCAATCAGCCCCAGCATTTT

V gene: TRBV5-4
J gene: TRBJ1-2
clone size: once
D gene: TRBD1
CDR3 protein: CASSPEGTEASYTF
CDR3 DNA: TGTGCCAGCAGCCCGGAAGGGACAGAGGCTAGCTACACCTTC

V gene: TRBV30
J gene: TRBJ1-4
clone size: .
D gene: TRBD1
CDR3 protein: CAWTPGTGNGEKLFF
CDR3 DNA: TGTGCCTGGACACCCGGGACAGGGAACGGTGAAAAACTGTTTTTT

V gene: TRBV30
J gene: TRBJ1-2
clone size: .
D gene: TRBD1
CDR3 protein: CAWSIGQGTGYTF
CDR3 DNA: TGTGCCTGGAGCATCGGACAGGGGACTGGCTACACCTTC

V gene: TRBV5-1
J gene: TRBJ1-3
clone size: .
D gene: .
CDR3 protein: CASSLAQAGNTIYF
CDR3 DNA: TGCGCCAGCAGCTTGGCGCAGGCTGGAAACACCATATATTTT

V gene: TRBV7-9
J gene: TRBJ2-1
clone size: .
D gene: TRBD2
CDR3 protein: CASSRTSGGARGEQFF
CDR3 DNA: TGTGCCAGCAGCCGAACTAGCGGGGGGGCCCGCGGGGAGCAGTTCTTC

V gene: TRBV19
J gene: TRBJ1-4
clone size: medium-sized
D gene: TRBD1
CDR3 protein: CATPTGVAPTNEKLFF
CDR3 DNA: TGTGCCACCCCGACAGGGGTGGCCCCAACTAATGAAAAACTGTTTTTT

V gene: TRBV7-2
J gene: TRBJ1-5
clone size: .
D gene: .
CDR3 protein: CASSPGVGITYSNQPQHF
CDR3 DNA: TGTGCCAGCAGCCCCGGGGTAGGGATAACCTATAGCAATCAGCCCCAGCATTTT